The clone carrying this T cell receptor (beta chain) showed up many times. This record belongs to a study of T-cell reconstitution after alpha-beta-depleted transplantation in children. Preparation of the TCRbeta library involved a method that used unique molecular identifiers. From the PCR reads, TCRdb called clonotypes with MiXCR, one entry per CDR3 protein. This sample has 6,500 or so distinct CDR3 sequences, with around 11% found just once. The CDR3 totals 14 residues. Germline CDR1 SGHNT, CDR2 YENEEA. The germline V and J ends were trimmed by 1 base and 1 base, with 6 bases remaining between them.

The gene calls are TRBV11-3 and TRBJ2-3; a possible D gene is TRBD1 (5 bases). Sequencing used PBMCs, mostly from graft donor cells, obtained 180 days after TCRalphabeta/CD19-depleted stem cell transplant. The clonotype comes from a child under two years old who had a stem cell transplant for acute myeloid leukemia, so the T cells may come from the graft donor. CDR3 amino acids: CASSLGRGTDTQYF. CDR3 coding DNA: TGTGCCAGCAGCTTAGGCAGGGGCACAGATACGCAGTATTTT.